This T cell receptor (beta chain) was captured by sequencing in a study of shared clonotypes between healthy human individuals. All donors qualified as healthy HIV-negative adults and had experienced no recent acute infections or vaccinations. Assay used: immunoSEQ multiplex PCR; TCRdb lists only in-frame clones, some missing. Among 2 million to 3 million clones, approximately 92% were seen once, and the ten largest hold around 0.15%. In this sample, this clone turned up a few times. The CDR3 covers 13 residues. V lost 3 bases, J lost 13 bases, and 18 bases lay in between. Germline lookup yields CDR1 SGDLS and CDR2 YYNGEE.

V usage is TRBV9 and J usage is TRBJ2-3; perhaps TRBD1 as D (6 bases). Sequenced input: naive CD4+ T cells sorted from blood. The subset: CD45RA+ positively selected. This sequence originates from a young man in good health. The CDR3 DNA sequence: TGTGCCAGCAGCGAAAACCCGGGACAAGGGGAGTATTTT. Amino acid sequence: CASSENPGQGEYF.